The clone carrying this T cell receptor beta chain was seen only once. Its specificity is not known. A read error may explain this, as a much larger clone is one base away. The data derive from a study of breast tumors, draining lymph nodes, adjacent tissues. Findings of the study overall: Tumor and nontumor repertoires were significantly more similar in luminal-like than in basal-like breast cancer. Tumors had less TCR diversity than lymph nodes, more than nontumor tissue.

Per the germline V gene, CDR1 is SGDLS and CDR2 is YYNGEE. The CDR3 is made up of 15 amino acids. The lymph nodes were axillary draining lymph nodes from breast cancer patients. TCRdb reprocessed the multiplex PCR reads with MiXCR, giving one entry per CDR3 protein. The sample carries 200,000 to 250,000 distinct CDR3 sequences, about 34% recorded once. The rearrangement uses TRBV9 and TRBJ2-1, with TRBD2 matching over 8 bases. The source is a female donor with breast cancer. Some clones in this sample may be carry-over from other donors' samples. The sequencing input was axillary lymph node tissue. The chain's CDR3 is CASSVFGGAYNEQLF. The CDR3 coding sequence is TGTGCCAGCAGCGTCTTCGGGGGGGCCTACAATGAGCAGCTCTTC.